These T cell receptor beta chains were read from a single sample in a study of blood T cell repertoires in COVID-19. This table comes from immunoSEQ multiplex PCR, and its TCRdb copy is limited to in-frame clones, with some not included. The sample lists some 210,000 clones; around 83% were seen once. The specimen sequenced was peripheral blood. All receptors come from a man aged 50 or older with active or convalescent COVID-19. Both conserved end residues are part of each CDR3. The order of the fields is D gene, clone size, J gene, V gene, CDR3 length, CDR3 protein, CDR3 DNA. D genes are given only for firm matches. Size is omitted from some rows. Given values are once, few, many or a class for expanded clones.

d_call: NA
clone_size: NA
j_call: TRBJ1-1
v_call: TRBV6-5
cdr3_length: 15
cdr3_aa: CASSYGEGMNTEAFF
cdr3_nt: TGTGCCAGCAGTTACGGAGAGGGCATGAACACTGAAGCTTTCTTT

d_call: TRBD1
clone_size: NA
j_call: TRBJ2-1
v_call: TRBV6-5
cdr3_length: 13
cdr3_aa: CASIPGQGGEQFF
cdr3_nt: TGTGCCAGCATCCCGGGACAGGGTGGTGAGCAGTTCTTC

d_call: NA
clone_size: NA
j_call: TRBJ1-2
v_call: TRBV5-8
cdr3_length: 16
cdr3_aa: CASSWGPTQGSHGYTF
cdr3_nt: TGTGCCAGCAGCTGGGGGCCCACACAGGGATCGCATGGCTACACCTTC

d_call: NA
clone_size: once
j_call: TRBJ2-3
v_call: TRBV6-4
cdr3_length: 13
cdr3_aa: CASSIPGGDTQYF
cdr3_nt: TGTGCCAGCAGTATACCCGGGGGAGATACGCAGTATTTT

d_call: TRBD1
clone_size: NA
j_call: TRBJ1-6
v_call: TRBV5-8
cdr3_length: 12
cdr3_aa: CASSQGQGPLHF
cdr3_nt: TGTGCCAGCAGCCAAGGACAGGGACCCCTCCACTTT

d_call: NA
clone_size: NA
j_call: TRBJ2-4
v_call: TRBV21-1
cdr3_length: 20
cdr3_aa: CASSKVEGRGQGGAKNIQYF
cdr3_nt: TGTGCCAGCAGCAAAGTGGAGGGCAGGGGGCAAGGCGGGGCCAAAAACATTCAGTACTTC

d_call: TRBD1
clone_size: NA
j_call: TRBJ2-1
v_call: TRBV7-2
cdr3_length: 15
cdr3_aa: CASSQGTGGMTEQFF
cdr3_nt: TGTGCCAGCAGCCAAGGGACAGGGGGCATGACTGAGCAGTTCTTC

d_call: TRBD2
clone_size: NA
j_call: TRBJ2-3
v_call: TRBV5-5
cdr3_length: 17
cdr3_aa: CASSPMLAGASTDTQYF
cdr3_nt: TGTGCCAGCAGCCCTATGCTAGCGGGGGCTAGCACAGATACGCAGTATTTT

d_call: NA
clone_size: NA
j_call: TRBJ1-2
v_call: TRBV4-1
cdr3_length: 16
cdr3_aa: CASSQEGAGAYHGYTF
cdr3_nt: TGCGCCAGCAGCCAAGAGGGGGCAGGGGCGTACCATGGCTACACCTTC

d_call: TRBD2
clone_size: NA
j_call: TRBJ2-2
v_call: TRBV18
cdr3_length: 17
cdr3_aa: CASSLRRLAGETGELFF
cdr3_nt: TGTGCCAGCTCACTGAGGAGGCTAGCGGGGGAGACCGGGGAGCTGTTTTTT

d_call: NA
clone_size: NA
j_call: TRBJ2-3
v_call: TRBV5-1
cdr3_length: 15
cdr3_aa: CASSWRAPGTDTQYF
cdr3_nt: TGCGCCAGCAGCTGGCGGGCACCCGGCACAGATACGCAGTATTTT

d_call: TRBD2
clone_size: NA
j_call: TRBJ2-2
v_call: TRBV5-1
cdr3_length: 15
cdr3_aa: CASGPERGNTGELFF
cdr3_nt: TGCGCCAGCGGCCCGGAGCGGGGGAACACCGGGGAGCTGTTTTTT

d_call: NA
clone_size: NA
j_call: TRBJ1-2
v_call: TRBV4-1
cdr3_length: 17
cdr3_aa: CASSQVLGQRNNYGYTF
cdr3_nt: TGCGCCAGCAGCCAGGTACTCGGACAGAGAAATAACTATGGCTACACCTTC

d_call: NA
clone_size: NA
j_call: TRBJ2-1
v_call: TRBV9
cdr3_length: 15
cdr3_aa: CASSVEEAPYNEQFF
cdr3_nt: TGTGCCAGCAGCGTAGAGGAAGCGCCCTACAATGAGCAGTTCTTC

d_call: NA
clone_size: NA
j_call: TRBJ1-1
v_call: TRBV2
cdr3_length: 15
cdr3_aa: CASSETGTFTTEAFF
cdr3_nt: TGTGCCAGCAGTGAAACAGGAACCTTTACCACTGAAGCTTTCTTT

d_call: TRBD1
clone_size: NA
j_call: TRBJ1-2
v_call: TRBV19
cdr3_length: 14
cdr3_aa: CASSRDRGTVGYTF
cdr3_nt: TGTGCCAGTTCCCGGGACAGGGGTACGGTTGGCTACACCTTC

d_call: NA
clone_size: NA
j_call: TRBJ1-1
v_call: TRBV9
cdr3_length: 14
cdr3_aa: CASSANRANTEAFF
cdr3_nt: TGTGCCAGCAGCGCAAACAGGGCGAACACTGAAGCTTTCTTT

d_call: TRBD1
clone_size: NA
j_call: TRBJ1-5
v_call: TRBV19
cdr3_length: 14
cdr3_aa: CASSQTGGRPPQHF
cdr3_nt: TGTGCCAGTAGCCAAACAGGGGGCAGGCCGCCCCAGCATTTT

d_call: TRBD1
clone_size: NA
j_call: TRBJ1-5
v_call: TRBV30
cdr3_length: 13
cdr3_aa: CAWGQGANQPQHF
cdr3_nt: TGTGCCTGGGGACAGGGGGCGAATCAGCCCCAGCATTTT

d_call: NA
clone_size: NA
j_call: TRBJ1-1
v_call: TRBV9
cdr3_length: 16
cdr3_aa: CASSAQTGKMNTEAFF
cdr3_nt: TGTGCCAGCAGCGCCCAGACGGGGAAGATGAACACTGAAGCTTTCTTT

d_call: TRBD1
clone_size: once
j_call: TRBJ1-2
v_call: TRBV28
cdr3_length: 13
cdr3_aa: CASSLSQGSGYTF
cdr3_nt: TGTGCCAGCAGTTTATCACAGGGGAGTGGCTACACCTTC

d_call: NA
clone_size: NA
j_call: TRBJ2-1
v_call: TRBV7-2
cdr3_length: 15
cdr3_aa: CASSLDGRGHNEQFF
cdr3_nt: TGTGCCAGCAGCTTAGACGGGCGGGGTCACAATGAGCAGTTCTTC

d_call: TRBD1
clone_size: NA
j_call: TRBJ2-6
v_call: TRBV7-9
cdr3_length: 18
cdr3_aa: CASSSPSGTGSGANVLTF
cdr3_nt: TGTGCCAGCAGCTCCCCCTCCGGGACAGGCTCTGGGGCCAACGTCCTGACTTTC

d_call: NA
clone_size: NA
j_call: TRBJ2-7
v_call: TRBV6-2/TRBV6-3
cdr3_length: 14
cdr3_aa: CASSSPGTMNEQYF
cdr3_nt: TGTGCCAGCAGTTCCCCGGGAACTATGAACGAGCAGTACTTC

d_call: TRBD2
clone_size: NA
j_call: TRBJ2-7
v_call: TRBV5-1
cdr3_length: 17
cdr3_aa: CASSLWPSGGLTYEQYF
cdr3_nt: TGCGCCAGCAGCTTGTGGCCTAGCGGGGGGCTCACCTACGAGCAGTACTTC

d_call: TRBD1
clone_size: NA
j_call: TRBJ2-1
v_call: TRBV7-9
cdr3_length: 14
cdr3_aa: CASPAGTGKAEQFF
cdr3_nt: TGTGCCAGCCCCGCCGGGACAGGGAAGGCCGAGCAGTTCTTC

d_call: NA
clone_size: NA
j_call: TRBJ1-1
v_call: TRBV7-2
cdr3_length: 13
cdr3_aa: CASSLVAGDGAFF
cdr3_nt: TGTGCCAGCAGCTTAGTTGCGGGAGATGGAGCTTTCTTT

d_call: TRBD2
clone_size: once
j_call: TRBJ2-1
v_call: TRBV5-1
cdr3_length: 16
cdr3_aa: CASRTGTSGSYNEQFF
cdr3_nt: TGCGCCAGCAGAACCGGGACTAGCGGCTCCTACAATGAGCAGTTCTTC

d_call: NA
clone_size: NA
j_call: TRBJ2-5
v_call: TRBV9
cdr3_length: 15
cdr3_aa: CASSAQGLLQETQYF
cdr3_nt: TGTGCCAGCAGCGCCCAGGGACTGTTACAAGAGACCCAGTACTTC

d_call: TRBD1
clone_size: NA
j_call: TRBJ1-5
v_call: TRBV18
cdr3_length: 16
cdr3_aa: CASSLADRGLSQPQHF
cdr3_nt: TGTGCCAGCTCACTTGCGGACAGGGGGTTGAGTCAGCCCCAGCATTTT

d_call: NA
clone_size: NA
j_call: TRBJ1-6
v_call: TRBV5-4
cdr3_length: 18
cdr3_aa: CASSLAGTAGGYNSPLHF
cdr3_nt: TGTGCCAGCAGCTTGGCCGGTACAGCGGGGGGCTATAATTCACCCCTCCACTTT

d_call: NA
clone_size: few
j_call: TRBJ1-6
v_call: TRBV27
cdr3_length: 14
cdr3_aa: CASSSGTLNSPLHF
cdr3_nt: TGTGCCAGCAGTTCCGGGACTCTTAATTCACCCCTCCACTTT

d_call: TRBD1
clone_size: NA
j_call: TRBJ2-3
v_call: TRBV5-1
cdr3_length: 14
cdr3_aa: CASSLWDRADTQYF
cdr3_nt: TGCGCCAGCAGCTTGTGGGACAGGGCAGATACGCAGTATTTT

d_call: NA
clone_size: NA
j_call: TRBJ2-7
v_call: TRBV28
cdr3_length: 13
cdr3_aa: CASSFQSRYEQYF
cdr3_nt: TGTGCCAGCAGTTTCCAAAGCCGGTACGAGCAGTACTTC

d_call: NA
clone_size: few
j_call: TRBJ2-7
v_call: TRBV11-2
cdr3_length: 14
cdr3_aa: CASSLGTVSYEQYF
cdr3_nt: TGTGCCAGCAGCTTAGGGACAGTCTCATACGAGCAGTACTTC

d_call: NA
clone_size: NA
j_call: TRBJ1-5
v_call: TRBV28
cdr3_length: 13
cdr3_aa: CASSDRYNQPQHF
cdr3_nt: TGTGCCAGCAGCGACAGATACAATCAGCCCCAGCATTTT

d_call: NA
clone_size: NA
j_call: TRBJ2-5
v_call: TRBV10-3
cdr3_length: 13
cdr3_aa: CAISELRGETQYF
cdr3_nt: TGTGCCATCAGTGAGTTGAGGGGGGAGACCCAGTACTTC

d_call: TRBD1
clone_size: NA
j_call: TRBJ2-3
v_call: TRBV7-9
cdr3_length: 15
cdr3_aa: CASSLGQGAGDTQYF
cdr3_nt: TGTGCCAGCAGCTTAGGCCAGGGGGCTGGAGATACGCAGTATTTT

d_call: NA
clone_size: NA
j_call: TRBJ2-2
v_call: TRBV28
cdr3_length: 14
cdr3_aa: CASSFRPGTGELFF
cdr3_nt: TGTGCCAGCAGTTTTCGGCCGGGCACCGGGGAGCTGTTTTTT

d_call: NA
clone_size: NA
j_call: TRBJ2-7
v_call: TRBV30
cdr3_length: 15
cdr3_aa: CAWSVSGHRAYEQYF
cdr3_nt: TGTGCCTGGAGTGTATCAGGGCATCGTGCCTACGAGCAGTACTTC

d_call: NA
clone_size: few
j_call: TRBJ1-6
v_call: TRBV11-2
cdr3_length: 13
cdr3_aa: CASSARDNSPLHF
cdr3_nt: TGTGCCAGCAGCGCCAGGGATAATTCACCCCTCCACTTT

d_call: TRBD2
clone_size: NA
j_call: TRBJ2-5
v_call: TRBV7-9
cdr3_length: 15
cdr3_aa: CASSLGLAGRETQYF
cdr3_nt: TGTGCCAGCAGCTTGGGACTAGCGGGACGCGAGACCCAGTACTTC

d_call: TRBD2
clone_size: NA
j_call: TRBJ2-3
v_call: TRBV5-1
cdr3_length: 15
cdr3_aa: CASSLGSGGTDTQYF
cdr3_nt: TGCGCCAGCAGCTTGGGGAGCGGGGGCACAGATACGCAGTATTTT

d_call: NA
clone_size: NA
j_call: TRBJ1-1
v_call: TRBV11-2
cdr3_length: 17
cdr3_aa: CASSLGRGSYGDTEAFF
cdr3_nt: TGTGCCAGCAGCTTAGGTAGGGGCTCATACGGCGACACTGAAGCTTTCTTT

d_call: NA
clone_size: NA
j_call: TRBJ2-2
v_call: TRBV28
cdr3_length: 14
cdr3_aa: CASKPRELTGELFF
cdr3_nt: TGTGCCAGTAAACCCCGGGAGCTCACCGGGGAGCTGTTTTTT

d_call: TRBD1
clone_size: NA
j_call: TRBJ1-2
v_call: TRBV7-9
cdr3_length: 14
cdr3_aa: CASSLGRTGKGYTF
cdr3_nt: TGTGCCAGCAGCTTAGGAAGGACAGGGAAAGGCTACACCTTC